Included here is one T cell receptor beta chain sequence, with context. The germline gives CDR1 MNHNS, CDR2 SASEGT. The CDR3 loop spans 13 amino acids. Trimming shortened V by 8 bases and J by 5 bases, and 15 bases separated the two germline ends. Measured with immunoSEQ multiplex PCR; TCRdb has only the in-frame clones, and not every one. The data contain 600,000 or so clones, more than 75% of them seen just once; the ten biggest clones take up roughly 0.0086%. The data were taken from a study of shared T cell receptors in the human thymus. A further study also used this sample, focusing on human thymus T cells. That investigation notes: The donor group consisted of healthy Finnish infants who were having corrective surgery for congenital heart defects. Thymus pieces cut out during corrective heart surgery were the tissue that was used. Seemingly biased V and J gene usage marked thymic and blood repertoires. There were highly overlapping thymic repertoires among unrelated individuals, as related research reported.

The sequence was collected from a boy in the first two years of life with a congenital heart defect. V gene TRBV6-1 combines with J gene TRBJ1-1; a possible D gene is TRBD1 (6 bases). The sequencing input was thymocytes. The CDR3 loop is CASVNKDRTEAFF. In DNA form, the CDR3 reads TGTGCCAGCGTTAACAAGGACAGAACTGAAGCTTTCTTT.